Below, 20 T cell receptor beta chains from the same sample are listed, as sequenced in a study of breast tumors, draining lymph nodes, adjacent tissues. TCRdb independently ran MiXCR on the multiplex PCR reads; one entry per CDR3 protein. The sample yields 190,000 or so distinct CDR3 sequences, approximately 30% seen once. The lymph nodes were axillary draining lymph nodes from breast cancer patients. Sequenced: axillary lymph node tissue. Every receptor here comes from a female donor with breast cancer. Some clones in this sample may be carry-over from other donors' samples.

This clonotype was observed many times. The CDR3: CASSPTEGGSGYTF. CDR3 in DNA: TGCGCCAGCAGCCCCACTGAGGGTGGATCTGGCTACACCTTC. V is TRBV5-1 and J is TRBJ1-2, with D uncertain. Germline assignment: CDR1 SGHRS and CDR2 YFSETQ. V shed 4 bases and J shed 7 bases, with 17 bases lying between them. The CDR3 length is 14 residues.

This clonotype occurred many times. CDR3 residues: CASGAARETQYF. The CDR3 coding sequence is TGTGCCTCAGGGGCAGCTAGAGAGACCCAGTACTTC. The chain carries TRBV2 and TRBJ2-5, with D possibly matching TRBD1 (6 bases). The CDR3 is made up of 12 amino acids. Germline-derived CDR1 and CDR2 are SNHLY and FYNNEI. The V gene lost 11 bases and the J gene lost 4 bases, with 14 bases spanning the gap.

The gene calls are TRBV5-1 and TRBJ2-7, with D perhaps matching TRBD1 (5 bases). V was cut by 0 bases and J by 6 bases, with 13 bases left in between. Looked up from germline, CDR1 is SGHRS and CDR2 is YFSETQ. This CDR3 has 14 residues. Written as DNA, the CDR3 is TGCGCCAGCAGCTTGGTCCAGGGAAGGTGCGAGCAGTACTTC. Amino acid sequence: CASSLVQGRCEQYF.

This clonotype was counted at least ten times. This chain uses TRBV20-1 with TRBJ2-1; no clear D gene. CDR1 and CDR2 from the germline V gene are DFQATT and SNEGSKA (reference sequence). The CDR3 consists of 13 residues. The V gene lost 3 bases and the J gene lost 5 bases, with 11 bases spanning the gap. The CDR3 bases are TGCAGTGCTAGGGATGGCCCAGACAATGAGCAGTTCTTC. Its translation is CSARDGPDNEQFF.

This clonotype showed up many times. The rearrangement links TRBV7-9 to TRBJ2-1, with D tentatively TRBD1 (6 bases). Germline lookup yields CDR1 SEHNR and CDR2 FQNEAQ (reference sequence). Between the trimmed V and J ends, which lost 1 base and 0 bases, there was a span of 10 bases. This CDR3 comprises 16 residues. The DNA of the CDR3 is TGTGCCAGCAGCTTAGTGGGGACAATCTCCTACAATGAGCAGTTCTTC. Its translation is CASSLVGTISYNEQFF.

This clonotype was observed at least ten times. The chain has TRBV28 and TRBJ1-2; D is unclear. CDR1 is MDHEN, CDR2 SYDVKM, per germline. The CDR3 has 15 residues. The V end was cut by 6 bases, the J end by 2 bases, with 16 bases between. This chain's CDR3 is CASSVIPPKNYGYTF. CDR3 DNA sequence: TGTGCCAGCAGCGTAATTCCACCGAAGAACTATGGCTACACCTTC.

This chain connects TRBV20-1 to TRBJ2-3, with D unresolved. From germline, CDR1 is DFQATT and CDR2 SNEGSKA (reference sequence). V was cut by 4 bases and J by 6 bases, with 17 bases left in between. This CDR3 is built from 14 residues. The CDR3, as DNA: TGCAGTGCTACCCGCCGGGCGGCTTCGGATACGCAGTATTTT. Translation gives CSATRRAASDTQYF.

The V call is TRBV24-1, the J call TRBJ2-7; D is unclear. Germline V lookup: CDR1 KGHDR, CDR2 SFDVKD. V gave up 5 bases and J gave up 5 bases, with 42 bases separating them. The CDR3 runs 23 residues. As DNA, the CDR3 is TGTGCCACCAGTGGAGCTCTTTCTTTCGGGCCGGCTACCAAACGAGGACCCCGGGACGAGCAGTACTTC. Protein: CATSGALSFGPATKRGPRDEQYF.

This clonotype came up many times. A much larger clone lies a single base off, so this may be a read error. CDR3 DNA: TGCAGTGCTAGAGCCTTACCGGAGCAGTCCTTC. Protein: CSARALPEQSF. The V and J genes are TRBV20-1 and TRBJ2-7; no clear D gene. CDR3 size: 11 residues. Germline assignment: CDR1 DFQATT and CDR2 SNEGSKA (reference sequence).

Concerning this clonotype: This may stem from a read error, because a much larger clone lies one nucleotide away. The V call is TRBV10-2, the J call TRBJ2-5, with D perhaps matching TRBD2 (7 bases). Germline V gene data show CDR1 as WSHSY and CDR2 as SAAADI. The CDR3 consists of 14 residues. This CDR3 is CASSRGAWQEAQYF. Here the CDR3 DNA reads TGCGCCAGCAGCCGGGGGGCCTGGCAAGAGGCCCAGTACTTC.

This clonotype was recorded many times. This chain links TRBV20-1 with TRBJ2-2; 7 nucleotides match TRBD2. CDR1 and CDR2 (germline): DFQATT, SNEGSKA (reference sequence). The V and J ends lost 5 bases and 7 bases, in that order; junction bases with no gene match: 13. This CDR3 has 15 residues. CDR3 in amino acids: CSAGVRDYWGGELFF. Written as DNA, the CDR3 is TGCAGTGCTGGAGTCCGGGACTATTGGGGCGGGGAGCTGTTTTTT.

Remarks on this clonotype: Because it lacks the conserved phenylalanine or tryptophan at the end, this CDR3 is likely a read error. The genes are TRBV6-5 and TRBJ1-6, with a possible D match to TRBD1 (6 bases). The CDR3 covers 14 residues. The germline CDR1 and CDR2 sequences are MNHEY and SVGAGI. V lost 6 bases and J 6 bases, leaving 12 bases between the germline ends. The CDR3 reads CASSRDKSNSPLHS. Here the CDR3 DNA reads TGTGCCAGCAGCCGGGACAAGAGTAATTCACCCCTCCACTCT.

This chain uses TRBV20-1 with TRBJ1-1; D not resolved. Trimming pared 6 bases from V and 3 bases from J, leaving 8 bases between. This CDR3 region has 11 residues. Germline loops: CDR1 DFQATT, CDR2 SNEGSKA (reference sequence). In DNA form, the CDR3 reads TGCAGTGCCCCCCGGGACACTGAAGCTTTCTTT. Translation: CSAPRDTEAFF.

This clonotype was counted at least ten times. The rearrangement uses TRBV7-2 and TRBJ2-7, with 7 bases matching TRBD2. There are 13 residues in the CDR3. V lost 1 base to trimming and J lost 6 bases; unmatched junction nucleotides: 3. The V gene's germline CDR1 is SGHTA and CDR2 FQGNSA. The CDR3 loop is CASSLEASGEQYF. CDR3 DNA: TGTGCCAGCAGCTTAGAGGCTAGCGGCGAGCAGTACTTC. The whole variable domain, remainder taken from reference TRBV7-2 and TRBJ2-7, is GAGVSQSPSNKVTEKGKDVELRCDPISGHTALYWYRQSLGQGLEFLIYFQGNSAPDKSGLPSDRFSAERTGGSVSTLTIQRTQQEDSAVYLCASSLEASGEQYFGPGTRLTVT.

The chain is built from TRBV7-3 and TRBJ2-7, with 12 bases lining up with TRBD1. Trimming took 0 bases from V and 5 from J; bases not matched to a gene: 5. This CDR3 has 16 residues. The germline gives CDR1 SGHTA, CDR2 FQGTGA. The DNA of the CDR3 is TGTGCCAGCAGCTTAACGGGGGGACAGGGGGCGGACGAGCAGTACTTC. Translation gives CASSLTGGQGADEQYF.

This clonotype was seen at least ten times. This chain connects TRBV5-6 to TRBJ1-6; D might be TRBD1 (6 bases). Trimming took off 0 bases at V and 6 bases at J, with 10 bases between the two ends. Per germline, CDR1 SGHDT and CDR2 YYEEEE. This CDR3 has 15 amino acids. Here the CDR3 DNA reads TGTGCCAGCAGCTTGGGAGCCAGGGGTAATTCACCCCTCCACTTT. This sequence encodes CASSLGARGNSPLHF.

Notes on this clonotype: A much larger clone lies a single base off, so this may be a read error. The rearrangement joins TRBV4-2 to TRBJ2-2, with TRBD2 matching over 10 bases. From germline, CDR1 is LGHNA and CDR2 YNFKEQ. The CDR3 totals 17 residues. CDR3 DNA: TGTGCCGGCAGCCAAATGCTAGCGGGAGATCAGGGCGGGGAGCTGTTTTTT. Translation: CAGSQMLAGDQGGELFF.

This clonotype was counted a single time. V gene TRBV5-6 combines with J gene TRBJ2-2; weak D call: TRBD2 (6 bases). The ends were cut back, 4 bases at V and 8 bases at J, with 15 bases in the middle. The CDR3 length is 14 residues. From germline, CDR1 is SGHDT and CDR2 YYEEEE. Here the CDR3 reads CASSRWSGLGELFF. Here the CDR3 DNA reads TGTGCCAGCAGCCGTTGGAGTGGACTAGGGGAGCTGTTTTTT.

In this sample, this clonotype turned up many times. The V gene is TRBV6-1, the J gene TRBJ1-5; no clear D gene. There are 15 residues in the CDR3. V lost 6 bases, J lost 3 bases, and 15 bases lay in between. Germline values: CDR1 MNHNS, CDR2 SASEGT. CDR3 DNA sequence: TGTGCCAGCAGGGAACATCTGACGGTCAATCAGCCCCAGCATTTT. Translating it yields CASREHLTVNQPQHF.

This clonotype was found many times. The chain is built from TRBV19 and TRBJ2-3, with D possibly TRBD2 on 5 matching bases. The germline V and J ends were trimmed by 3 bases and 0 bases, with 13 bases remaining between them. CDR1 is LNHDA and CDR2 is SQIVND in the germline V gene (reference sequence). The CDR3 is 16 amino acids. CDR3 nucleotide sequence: TGTGCCAGTAGTATCGGGAACACCTTCAGCACAGATACGCAGTATTTT. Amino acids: CASSIGNTFSTDTQYF.